This T cell receptor beta chain was identified in a study of regulatory T cells in long-lasting Graves disease. Specified time point: newly diagnosed GD, antithyroid drugs for less than 3 months. The TCR library was made from RNA that had been extracted from PBMCs in TRIzol. The peripheral blood volume drawn was around 10 milliliters, and it was collected into EDTA tubes. Germline V gene sequence: CDR1 SNHLY, CDR2 FYNNEI. The V and J ends lost 5 bases and 9 bases, in that order; junction bases with no gene match: 15. CDR3 length equals 16 residues. Arm-PCR with iRepertoire HTBI primers amplified the CDR3 regions for these TCR beta libraries. TCRdb re-called the multiplex PCR reads through MiXCR, storing one row per CDR3 protein. The repertoire has 400,000 to 550,000 distinct CDR3 sequences, about 15% of them found once; the top ten carry approximately 15%. In its sample, this clonotype was seen many times.

A further study also used this sample, focusing on T cells in Graves' hyperthyroidism and ophthalmopathy. Turning to that study: HTBI primers drove first-round RT-PCR of the TCR CDR3.

Specimen: peripheral blood mononuclear cells (PBMCs), collected at new diagnosis, from a patient treated with antithyroid drugs. V is TRBV2 and J is TRBJ2-1, with 8 positions matching TRBD1. The clonotype originates from a woman in her 30s with Graves disease. The CDR3 region is CASSPHLGGGTGEQFF. In DNA form, the CDR3 reads TGTGCCAGCAGTCCCCACCTTGGGGGTGGGACAGGTGAGCAGTTCTTC. The full variable domain, completed using reference TRBV2 and TRBJ2-1, is EPEVTQTPSHQVTQMGQEVILRCVPISNHLYFYWYRQILGQKVEFLVSFYNNEISEKSEIFDDQFSVERPDGSNFTLKIRSTKLEDSAMYFCASSPHLGGGTGEQFFGPGTRLTVL.